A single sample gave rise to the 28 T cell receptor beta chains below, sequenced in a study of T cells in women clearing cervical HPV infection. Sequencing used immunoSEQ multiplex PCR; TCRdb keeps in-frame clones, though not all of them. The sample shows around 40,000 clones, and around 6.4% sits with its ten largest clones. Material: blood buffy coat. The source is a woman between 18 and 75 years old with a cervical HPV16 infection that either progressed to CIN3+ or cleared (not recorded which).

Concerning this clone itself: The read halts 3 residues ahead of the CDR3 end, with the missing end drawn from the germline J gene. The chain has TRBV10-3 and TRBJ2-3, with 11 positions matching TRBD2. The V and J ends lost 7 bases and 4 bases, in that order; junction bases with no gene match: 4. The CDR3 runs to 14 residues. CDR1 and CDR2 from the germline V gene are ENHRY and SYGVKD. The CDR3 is CAINSGRDPDTQYF. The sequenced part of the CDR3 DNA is TGTGCCATCAATAGCGGGAGGGATCCAGATACG.

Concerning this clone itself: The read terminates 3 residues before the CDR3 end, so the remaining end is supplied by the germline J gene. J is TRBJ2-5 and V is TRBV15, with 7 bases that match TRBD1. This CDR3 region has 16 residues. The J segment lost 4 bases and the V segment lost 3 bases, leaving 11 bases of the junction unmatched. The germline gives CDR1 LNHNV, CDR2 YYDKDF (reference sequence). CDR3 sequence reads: CATSSPRQGWRETQYF. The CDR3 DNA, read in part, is TGTGCCACCAGCAGTCCCCGACAGGGTTGGAGAGAGACC.

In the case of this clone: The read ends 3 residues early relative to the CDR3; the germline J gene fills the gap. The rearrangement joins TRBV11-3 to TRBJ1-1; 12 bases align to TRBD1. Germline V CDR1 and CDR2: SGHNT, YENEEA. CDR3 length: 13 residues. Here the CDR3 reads CASITGTGGEAFF. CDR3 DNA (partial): TGTGCCAGCATTACCGGGACAGGGGGCGAA.

This CDR3 is CASTDRGPENSPLFF. CDR3 DNA (partial): TGTGCCAGCACCGACAGGGGTCCGGAAAATTCACCG. This chain uses TRBV19 with TRBJ2-2, with 8 nucleotides matching TRBD1. Read data end 3 residues before the CDR3 end; the end is taken from the germline J gene. In germline, CDR1 is LNHDA, CDR2 SQIVND (reference sequence). The length of the CDR3 is 15 residues.

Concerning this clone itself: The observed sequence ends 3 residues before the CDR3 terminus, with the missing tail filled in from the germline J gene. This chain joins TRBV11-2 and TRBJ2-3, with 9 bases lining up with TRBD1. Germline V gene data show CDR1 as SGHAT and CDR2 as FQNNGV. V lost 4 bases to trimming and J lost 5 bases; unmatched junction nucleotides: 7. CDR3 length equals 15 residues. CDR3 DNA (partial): TGTGCCAGCAGCTCCGGGACAGGGTTCGGAGATACG. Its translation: CASSSGTGFGDT. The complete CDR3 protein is CASSSGTGFGDTQYF.

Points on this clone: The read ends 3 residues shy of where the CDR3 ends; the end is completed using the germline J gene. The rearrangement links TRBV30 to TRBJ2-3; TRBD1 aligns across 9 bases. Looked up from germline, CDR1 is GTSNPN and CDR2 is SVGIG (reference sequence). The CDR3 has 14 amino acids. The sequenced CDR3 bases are TGTGCCTGCTACGAGGGACAGGGCAATCAGCCG. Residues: CACYEGQGNQP. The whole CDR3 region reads CACYEGQGNQPQYF.

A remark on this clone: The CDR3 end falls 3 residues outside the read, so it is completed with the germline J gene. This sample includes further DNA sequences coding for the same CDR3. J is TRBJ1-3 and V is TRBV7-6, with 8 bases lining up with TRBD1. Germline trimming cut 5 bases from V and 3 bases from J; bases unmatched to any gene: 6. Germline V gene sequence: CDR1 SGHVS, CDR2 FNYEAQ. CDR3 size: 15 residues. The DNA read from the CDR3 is TGTGCCAGCAGCCTCGGGACAGGTATTGGAAACACC. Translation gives CASSLGTGIGNT. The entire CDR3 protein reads CASSLGTGIGNTIYF. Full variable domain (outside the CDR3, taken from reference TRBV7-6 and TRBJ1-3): GAGVSQSPRYKVTKRGQDVALRCDPISGHVSLYWYRQALGQGPEFLTYFNYEAQQDKSGLPNDRFSAERPEGSISTLTIQRTEQRDSAMYRCASSLGTGIGNTIYFGEGSWLTVV.

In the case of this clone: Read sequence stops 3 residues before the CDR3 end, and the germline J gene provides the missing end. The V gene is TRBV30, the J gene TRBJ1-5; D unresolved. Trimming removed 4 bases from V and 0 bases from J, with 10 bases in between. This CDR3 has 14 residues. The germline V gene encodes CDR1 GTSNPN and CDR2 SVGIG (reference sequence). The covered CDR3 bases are TGTGCCTGGAAGGCGGGGTATAGCAATCAGCCC. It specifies CAWKAGYSNQP. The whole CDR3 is CAWKAGYSNQPQHF.

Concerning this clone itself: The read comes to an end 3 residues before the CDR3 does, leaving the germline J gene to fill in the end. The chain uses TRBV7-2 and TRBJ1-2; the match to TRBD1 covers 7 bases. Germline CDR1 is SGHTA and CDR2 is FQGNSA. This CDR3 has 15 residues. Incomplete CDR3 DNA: TGTGCCAGCAGCTTACGGGACAGCAGAGGAAATACC. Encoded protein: CASSLRDSRGNT. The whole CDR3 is CASSLRDSRGNTYTF.

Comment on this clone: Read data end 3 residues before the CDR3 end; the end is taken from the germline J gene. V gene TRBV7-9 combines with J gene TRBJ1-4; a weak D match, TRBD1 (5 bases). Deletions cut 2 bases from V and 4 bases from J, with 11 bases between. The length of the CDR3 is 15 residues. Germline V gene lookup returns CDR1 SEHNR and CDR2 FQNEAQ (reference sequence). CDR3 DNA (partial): TGTGCCAGCAGCTTAATGGACACCCATAATGAAAAA. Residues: CASSLMDTHNEK. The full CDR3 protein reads CASSLMDTHNEKLFF.

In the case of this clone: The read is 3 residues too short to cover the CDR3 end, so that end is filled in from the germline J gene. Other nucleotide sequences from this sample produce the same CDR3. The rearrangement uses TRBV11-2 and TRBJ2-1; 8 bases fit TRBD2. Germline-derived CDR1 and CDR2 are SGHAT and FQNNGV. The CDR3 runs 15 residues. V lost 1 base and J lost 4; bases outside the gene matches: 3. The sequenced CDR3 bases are TGTGCCAGCAGCTTAGGCCGGGGGGGGTACAATGAG. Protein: CASSLGRGGYNE. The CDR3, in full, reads CASSLGRGGYNEQFF.

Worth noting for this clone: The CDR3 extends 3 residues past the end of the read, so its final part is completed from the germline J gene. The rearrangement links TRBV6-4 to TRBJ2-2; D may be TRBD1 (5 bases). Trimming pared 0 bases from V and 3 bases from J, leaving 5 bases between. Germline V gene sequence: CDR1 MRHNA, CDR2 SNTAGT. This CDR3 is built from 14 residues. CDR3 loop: CASSDSGDTGELFF. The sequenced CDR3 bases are TGTGCCAGCAGTGACTCAGGGGACACCGGGGAG.

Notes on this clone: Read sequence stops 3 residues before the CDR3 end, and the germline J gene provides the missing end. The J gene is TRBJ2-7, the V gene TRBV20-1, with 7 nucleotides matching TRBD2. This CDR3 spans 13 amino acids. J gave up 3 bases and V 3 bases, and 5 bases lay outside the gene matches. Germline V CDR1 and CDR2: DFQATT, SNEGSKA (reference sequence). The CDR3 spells CSASGGEYYEQYF. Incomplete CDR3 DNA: TGCAGTGCTAGTGGGGGGGAATACTACGAG.

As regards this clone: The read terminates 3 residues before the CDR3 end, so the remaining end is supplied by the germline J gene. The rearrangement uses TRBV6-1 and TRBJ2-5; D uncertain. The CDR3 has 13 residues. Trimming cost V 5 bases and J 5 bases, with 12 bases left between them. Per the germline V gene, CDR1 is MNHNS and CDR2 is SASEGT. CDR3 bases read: TGTGCCAGCAGTCAAGGTAGAGCGGAGACC. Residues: CASSQGRAET. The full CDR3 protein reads CASSQGRAETQYF.

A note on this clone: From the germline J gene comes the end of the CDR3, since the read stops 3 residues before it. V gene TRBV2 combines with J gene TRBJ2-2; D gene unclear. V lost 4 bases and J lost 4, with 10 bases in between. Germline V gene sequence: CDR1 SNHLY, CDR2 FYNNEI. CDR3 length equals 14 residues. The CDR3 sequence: CASSASRGTGELFF. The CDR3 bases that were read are TGTGCCAGCAGTGCCAGTCGTGGCACCGGGGAG.

The CDR3: CASRSSGENEKLFF. CDR3 DNA (partial): TGTGCCAGCAGGAGTTCAGGAGAAAATGAAAAG. The gene calls are TRBV7-9 and TRBJ2-2; D not resolved. The CDR3 goes on 3 residues after the read ends, and that part is filled in from the germline J gene. The CDR3 loop spans 14 amino acids. Germline-derived CDR1 and CDR2 are SEHNR and FQNEAQ (reference sequence).

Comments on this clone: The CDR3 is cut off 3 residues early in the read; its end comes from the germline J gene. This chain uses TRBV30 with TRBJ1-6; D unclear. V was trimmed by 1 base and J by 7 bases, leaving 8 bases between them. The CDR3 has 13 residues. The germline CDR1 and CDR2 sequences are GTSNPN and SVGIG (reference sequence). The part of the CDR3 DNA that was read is TGTGCCTGGAGTGATACGCGGAATTCACCC. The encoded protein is CAWSDTRNSP. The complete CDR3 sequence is CAWSDTRNSPLHF.

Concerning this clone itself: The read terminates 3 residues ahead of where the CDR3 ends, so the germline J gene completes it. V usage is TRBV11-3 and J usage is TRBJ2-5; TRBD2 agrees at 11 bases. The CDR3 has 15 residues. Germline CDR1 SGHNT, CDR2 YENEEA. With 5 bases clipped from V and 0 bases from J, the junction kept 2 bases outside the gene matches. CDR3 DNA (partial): TGTGCCAGCAGCGTGGGACTAGCGGACCAAGAGACC. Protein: CASSVGLADQET. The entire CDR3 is CASSVGLADQETQYF.

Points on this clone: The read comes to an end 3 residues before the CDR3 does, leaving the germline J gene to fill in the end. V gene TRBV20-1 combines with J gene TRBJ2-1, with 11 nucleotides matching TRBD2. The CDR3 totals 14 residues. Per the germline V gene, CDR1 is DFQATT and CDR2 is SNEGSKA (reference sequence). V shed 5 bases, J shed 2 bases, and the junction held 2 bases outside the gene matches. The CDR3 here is CSAFSGGAYNEQFF. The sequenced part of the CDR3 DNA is TGCAGTGCTTTTAGCGGGGGGGCCTACAATGAG.

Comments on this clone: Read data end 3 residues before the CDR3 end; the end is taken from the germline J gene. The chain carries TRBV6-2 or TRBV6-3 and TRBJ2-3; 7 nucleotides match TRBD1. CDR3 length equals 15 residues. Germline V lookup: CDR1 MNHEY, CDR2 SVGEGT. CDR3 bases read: TGTGCCAGCAGTCCACAGGGGCTATACAATCAGCCG. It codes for CASSPQGLYNQP. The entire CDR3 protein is CASSPQGLYNQPQYF.

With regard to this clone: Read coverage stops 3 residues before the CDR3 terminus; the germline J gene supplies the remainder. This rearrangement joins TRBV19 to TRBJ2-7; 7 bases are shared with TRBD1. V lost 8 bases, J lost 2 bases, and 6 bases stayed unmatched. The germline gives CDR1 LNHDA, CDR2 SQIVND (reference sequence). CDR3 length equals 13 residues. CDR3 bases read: TGTGCCAGTGCCCTTCAGGGGGCCTACGAG. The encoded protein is CASALQGAYE. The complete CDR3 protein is CASALQGAYEQYF.

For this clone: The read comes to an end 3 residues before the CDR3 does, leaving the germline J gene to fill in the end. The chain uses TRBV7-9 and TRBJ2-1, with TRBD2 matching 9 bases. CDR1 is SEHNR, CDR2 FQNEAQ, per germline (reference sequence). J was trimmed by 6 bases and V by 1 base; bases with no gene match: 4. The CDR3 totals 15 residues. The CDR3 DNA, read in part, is TGTGCCAGCAGCTTAGGTAGCGGGAGTCGCAATGAG. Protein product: CASSLGSGSRNE. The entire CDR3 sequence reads CASSLGSGSRNEQFF.

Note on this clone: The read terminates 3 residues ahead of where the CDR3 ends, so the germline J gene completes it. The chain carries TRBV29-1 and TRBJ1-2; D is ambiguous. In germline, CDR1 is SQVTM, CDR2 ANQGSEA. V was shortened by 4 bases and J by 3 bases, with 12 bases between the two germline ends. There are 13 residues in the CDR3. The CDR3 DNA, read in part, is TGCAGCGTTGGGGTCGGGGTCGACTATGGC. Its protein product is CSVGVGVDYG. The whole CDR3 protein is CSVGVGVDYGYTF. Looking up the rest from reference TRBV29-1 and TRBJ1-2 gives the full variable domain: SAVISQKPSRDICQRGTSLTIQCQVDSQVTMMFWYRQQPGQSLTLIATANQGSEATYESGFVIDKFPISRPNLTFSTLTVSNMSPEDSSIYLCSVGVGVDYGYTFGSGTRLTVV.

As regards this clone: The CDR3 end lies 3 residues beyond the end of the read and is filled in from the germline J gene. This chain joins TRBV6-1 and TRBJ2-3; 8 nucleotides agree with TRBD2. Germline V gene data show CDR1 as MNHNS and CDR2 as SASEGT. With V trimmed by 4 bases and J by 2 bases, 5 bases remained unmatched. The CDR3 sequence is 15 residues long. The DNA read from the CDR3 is TGTGCCAGCAGTGCACGGGGGGGCCTCACAGATACG. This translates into CASSARGGLTDT. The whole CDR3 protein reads CASSARGGLTDTQYF.

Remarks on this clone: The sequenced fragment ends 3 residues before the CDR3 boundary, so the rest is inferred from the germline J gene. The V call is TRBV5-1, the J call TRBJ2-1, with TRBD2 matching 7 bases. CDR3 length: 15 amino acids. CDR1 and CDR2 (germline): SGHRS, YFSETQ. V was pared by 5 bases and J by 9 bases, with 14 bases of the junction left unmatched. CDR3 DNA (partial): TGCGCCAGCAGACAGCAGGGACTAAGGGGAGGTGAG. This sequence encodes CASRQQGLRGGE. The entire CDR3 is CASRQQGLRGGEQFF.

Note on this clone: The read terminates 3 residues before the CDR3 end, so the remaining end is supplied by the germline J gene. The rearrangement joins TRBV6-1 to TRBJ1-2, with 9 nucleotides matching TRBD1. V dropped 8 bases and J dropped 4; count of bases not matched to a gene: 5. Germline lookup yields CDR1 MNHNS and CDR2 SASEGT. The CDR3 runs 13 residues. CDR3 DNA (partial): TGTGCCAGCGGTGGGGACAGGGTCTATGGC. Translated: CASGGDRVYG. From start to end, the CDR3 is CASGGDRVYGYTF.

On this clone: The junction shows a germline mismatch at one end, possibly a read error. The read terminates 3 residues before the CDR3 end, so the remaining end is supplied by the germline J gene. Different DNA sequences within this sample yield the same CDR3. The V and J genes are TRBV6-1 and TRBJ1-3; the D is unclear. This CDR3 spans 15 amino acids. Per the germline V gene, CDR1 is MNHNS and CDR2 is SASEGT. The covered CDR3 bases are TGTGCCAGCCTTGAAGGGCACAGCTCTGGAAACACG. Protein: CASLEGHSSGNT. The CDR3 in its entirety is CASLEGHSSGNTIYF.

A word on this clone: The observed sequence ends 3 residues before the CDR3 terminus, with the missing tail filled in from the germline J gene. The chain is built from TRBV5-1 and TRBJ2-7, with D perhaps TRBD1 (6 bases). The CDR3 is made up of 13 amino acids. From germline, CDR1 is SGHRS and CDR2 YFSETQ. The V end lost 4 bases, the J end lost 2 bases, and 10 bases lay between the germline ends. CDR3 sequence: CASSRQDTYEQYF. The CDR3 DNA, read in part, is TGCGCCAGCAGCCGACAGGATACCTACGAG.